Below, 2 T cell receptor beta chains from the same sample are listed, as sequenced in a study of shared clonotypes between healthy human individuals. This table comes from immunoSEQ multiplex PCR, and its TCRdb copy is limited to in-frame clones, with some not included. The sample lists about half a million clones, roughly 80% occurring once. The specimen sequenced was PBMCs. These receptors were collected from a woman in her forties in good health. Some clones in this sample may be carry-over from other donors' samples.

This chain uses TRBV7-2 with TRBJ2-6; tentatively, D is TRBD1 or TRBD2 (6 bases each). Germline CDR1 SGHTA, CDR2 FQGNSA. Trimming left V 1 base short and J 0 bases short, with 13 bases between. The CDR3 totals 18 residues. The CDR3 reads CASSLVPGARSGANVLTF. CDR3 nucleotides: TGTGCCAGCAGCTTAGTCCCGGGGGCCCGCTCTGGGGCCAACGTCCTGACTTTC. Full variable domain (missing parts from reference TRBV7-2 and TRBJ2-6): GAGVSQSPSNKVTEKGKDVELRCDPISGHTALYWYRQSLGQGLEFLIYFQGNSAPDKSGLPSDRFSAERTGGSVSTLTIQRTQQEDSAVYLCASSLVPGARSGANVLTFGAGSRLTVL.

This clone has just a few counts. The CDR3 DNA follows: TGTGCCATCAGTAGCGGGACAGGGGGCATTGGCTACACCTTC. This codes for CAISSGTGGIGYTF. The chain carries TRBV10-3 and TRBJ1-2; TRBD1 aligns across 12 bases. The CDR3 is 14 amino acids. With 5 bases clipped from V and 7 bases from J, the junction kept 5 bases outside the gene matches. Looked up from germline, CDR1 is ENHRY and CDR2 is SYGVKD.